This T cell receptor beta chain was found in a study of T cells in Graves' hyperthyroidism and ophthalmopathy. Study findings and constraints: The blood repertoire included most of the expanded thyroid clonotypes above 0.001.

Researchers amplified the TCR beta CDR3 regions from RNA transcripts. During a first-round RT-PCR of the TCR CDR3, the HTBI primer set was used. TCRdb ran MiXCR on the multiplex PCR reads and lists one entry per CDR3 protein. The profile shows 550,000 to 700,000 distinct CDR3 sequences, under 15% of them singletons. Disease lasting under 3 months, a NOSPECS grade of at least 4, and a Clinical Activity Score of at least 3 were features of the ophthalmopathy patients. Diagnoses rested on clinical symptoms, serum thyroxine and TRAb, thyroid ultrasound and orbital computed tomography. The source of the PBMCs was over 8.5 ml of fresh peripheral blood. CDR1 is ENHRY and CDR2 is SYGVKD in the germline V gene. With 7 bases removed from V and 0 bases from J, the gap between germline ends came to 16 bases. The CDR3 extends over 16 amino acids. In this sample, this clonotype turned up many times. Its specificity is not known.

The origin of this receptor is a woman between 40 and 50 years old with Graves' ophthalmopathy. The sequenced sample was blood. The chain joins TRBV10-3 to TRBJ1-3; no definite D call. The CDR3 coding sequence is TGTGCCATCACTGGGCCAGGCATGGACTCTGGAAACACCATATATTTT. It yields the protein CAITGPGMDSGNTIYF.